The rows below give T cell receptor beta chains drawn from one sample of a study of metastatic and nonmetastatic thyroid tumors. TCRdb re-clonotyped the PCR reads via MiXCR. The sample records 11,000 to 15,000 clones, around 28% being singletons. What was sequenced was tumor tissue. The receptors stem from a female donor with papillary thyroid cancer or a benign thyroid nodule (not recorded which). Some clones in this sample may be carry-over from other donors' samples. The conserved cysteine and the conserved F or W are not part of the CDR3 here. Each record gives: V gene, J gene, CDR3 protein.

v_call: TRBV6-1; j_call: TRBJ1-1; cdr3_aa: ASRWRFDTEAF
v_call: TRBV6-6; j_call: TRBJ2-1; cdr3_aa: ASSYQGAYNEQF
v_call: TRBV27; j_call: TRBJ1-5; cdr3_aa: ASSLQGGNQPQH
v_call: TRBV6-1; j_call: TRBJ2-7; cdr3_aa: ASSRTSRYEQY
v_call: TRBV6-1; j_call: TRBJ2-3; cdr3_aa: ASNNSPGADTQY
v_call: TRBV28; j_call: TRBJ1-5; cdr3_aa: ASSLGGLVTGFYHSNQPQH
v_call: TRBV2; j_call: TRBJ1-4; cdr3_aa: ASSEAGQGREKLF
v_call: TRBV5-1; j_call: TRBJ2-4; cdr3_aa: ASSGGTGVQY
v_call: TRBV6-2/TRBV6-3; j_call: TRBJ1-2; cdr3_aa: ASSSYVNYGYT
v_call: TRBV7-6; j_call: TRBJ2-2; cdr3_aa: ASSSSPSGELF
v_call: TRBV6-1; j_call: TRBJ1-6; cdr3_aa: ASTLLRWGPAYSPLH
v_call: TRBV28; j_call: TRBJ2-1; cdr3_aa: ASSYRATHDEQF
v_call: TRBV5-6; j_call: TRBJ2-5; cdr3_aa: ASSSPKSGRTLVETQY
v_call: TRBV11-1; j_call: TRBJ2-5; cdr3_aa: ASSLQRGGRETQY
v_call: TRBV30; j_call: TRBJ2-7; cdr3_aa: AWNLGEGSSYEQY
v_call: TRBV14; j_call: TRBJ2-4; cdr3_aa: ASSPSYGEAKNIQY
v_call: TRBV13; j_call: TRBJ2-3; cdr3_aa: ASSLRELSTDTQY
v_call: TRBV6-1; j_call: TRBJ2-7; cdr3_aa: ASSEKRGISYEQY
v_call: TRBV19; j_call: TRBJ1-6; cdr3_aa: ASSITGTGSIGSPLH
v_call: TRBV9; j_call: TRBJ2-3; cdr3_aa: AISVGASGGVTDTQY
v_call: TRBV6-5; j_call: TRBJ2-1; cdr3_aa: ASSYSPSGADNEQF
v_call: TRBV6-5; j_call: TRBJ2-7; cdr3_aa: ASSSPGQGGAEQY
v_call: TRBV28; j_call: TRBJ1-2; cdr3_aa: ASSRPTADKGYGYT
v_call: TRBV5-1; j_call: TRBJ1-3; cdr3_aa: ASSAKGEAIY
v_call: TRBV6-5; j_call: TRBJ2-7; cdr3_aa: ASRQNTCTGHADYEQY
v_call: TRBV2; j_call: TRBJ2-7; cdr3_aa: ASSAGQLAPGEQY
v_call: TRBV15; j_call: TRBJ1-2; cdr3_aa: ATSRDRGTGEGYT
v_call: TRBV12-3/TRBV12-4; j_call: TRBJ2-2; cdr3_aa: ASIDGQILNTGELF
v_call: TRBV6-2/TRBV6-3; j_call: TRBJ1-1; cdr3_aa: ASSYSILIARAF
v_call: TRBV7-8; j_call: TRBJ1-1; cdr3_aa: ASSRGGTEAF
v_call: TRBV5-6; j_call: TRBJ2-7; cdr3_aa: ASSLIDYEQY
v_call: TRBV5-1; j_call: TRBJ1-1; cdr3_aa: ASSAGGFTEAF
v_call: TRBV27; j_call: TRBJ2-1; cdr3_aa: ASSLRFLAGPRMF
v_call: TRBV5-1; j_call: TRBJ2-3; cdr3_aa: ASSTDTQY
v_call: TRBV28; j_call: TRBJ1-1; cdr3_aa: ASSLGQGGVGTEAF
v_call: TRBV5-1; j_call: TRBJ2-7; cdr3_aa: ASSLETRYEQY
v_call: TRBV12-3/TRBV12-4; j_call: TRBJ2-7; cdr3_aa: ASSFGGPDYEQY
v_call: TRBV11-1; j_call: TRBJ2-1; cdr3_aa: ASSVRLAALYNEQF
v_call: TRBV20-1; j_call: TRBJ2-3; cdr3_aa: SARARHNAADTQY
v_call: TRBV7-2; j_call: TRBJ1-2; cdr3_aa: ASSFAAFDGYT
v_call: TRBV20-1; j_call: TRBJ1-2; cdr3_aa: SASASTAANYGYT
v_call: TRBV4-2; j_call: TRBJ2-5; cdr3_aa: ASSQDLLAGGQETQY
v_call: TRBV6-1; j_call: TRBJ2-2; cdr3_aa: ASRTTVTGELF
v_call: TRBV6-1; j_call: TRBJ2-4; cdr3_aa: ASSWRERGNIQY
v_call: TRBV19; j_call: TRBJ2-1; cdr3_aa: ASSIGRRQDLTYNEQF